Listed here are 16 T cell receptor beta chains from one sample, sequenced in a study of cytomegalovirus exposure and HLA in healthy donors. Here immunoSEQ multiplex PCR was the method, and the copy in TCRdb shows in-frame clones only, minus some. The repertoire holds 100,000 to 150,000 clones, approximately 90% seen once, with 1.5% to 2% in the top ten. The sequenced material came from PBMCs. Receptors originate from a woman younger than 30 in good health and CMV-seronegative.

This chain uses TRBV5-6 with TRBJ2-7; D possibly corresponds to TRBD2 (5 bases). In germline, CDR1 is SGHDT, CDR2 YYEEEE. CDR3 length: 15 amino acids. Trimming took off 1 base at V and 0 bases at J, with 11 bases between the two ends. The CDR3 DNA follows: TGTGCCAGCAGCTTGCCCTTAGGGAGCTCCTACGAGCAGTACTTC. It translates to CASSLPLGSSYEQYF.

The sample holds one count of this clone. The chain recombines TRBV11-3 with TRBJ2-5; possibly TRBD2 for D (6 bases). Germline CDR1 SGHNT, CDR2 YENEEA. V was clipped by 2 bases and J by 3 bases, with 10 bases between them. The CDR3 totals 14 residues. The CDR3 DNA is TGTGCCAGCAGCTTAATATTAGCGGAAGAGACCCAGTACTTC. Translated: CASSLILAEETQYF.

The chain combines TRBV7-2 with TRBJ1-1; no definite D call. The germline V gene encodes CDR1 SGHTA and CDR2 FQGNSA. V lost 1 base to trimming and J lost 5 bases, with 11 bases between them. This CDR3 is built from 14 residues. CDR3: CASSLVMSGTEAFF. The CDR3 DNA sequence: TGTGCCAGCAGCTTAGTAATGTCGGGAACTGAAGCTTTCTTT.

The chain is built from TRBV11-2 and TRBJ2-3, with TRBD2 matching over 10 bases. The CDR3 contains 15 residues. V lost 2 bases and J lost 2; bases outside the gene matches: 1. The germline V gene encodes CDR1 SGHAT and CDR2 FQNNGV. CDR3 region: CASSLSGRDTDTQYF. CDR3 in DNA: TGTGCCAGCAGCTTAAGCGGGAGGGACACAGATACGCAGTATTTT.

V gene TRBV15 combines with J gene TRBJ2-3; D gene unclear. The CDR3 length is 16 residues. The V end was cut by 2 bases, the J end by 0 bases, with 12 bases between. CDR1 is LNHNV, CDR2 YYDKDF, per germline (reference sequence). The CDR3 region is CATSRLPLPSTDTQYF. The CDR3 nucleotides are TGTGCCACCAGCAGACTCCCTCTACCTAGCACAGATACGCAGTATTTT.

The gene calls are TRBV7-3 and TRBJ2-3; D is perhaps TRBD2 (7 bases). This CDR3 region has 15 residues. CDR1 is SGHTA, CDR2 FQGTGA, per germline. Trimming left V 7 bases short and J 1 base short, with 15 bases between. The CDR3 loop is CASNPNGGRTDTQYF. In DNA, the CDR3 is TGTGCCAGCAACCCAAACGGGGGGCGCACAGATACGCAGTATTTT.

The chain combines TRBV4-1 with TRBJ2-6; a weak D match, TRBD1 (5 bases). Trimming shortened V by 6 bases and J by 0 bases, and 12 bases separated the two germline ends. CDR3 length: 16 amino acids. CDR1 is MGHRA and CDR2 is YSYEKL in the germline V gene. In nucleotides, the CDR3 is TGCGCCAGCAGGGGGCACGACAGCTCTGGGGCCAACGTCCTGACTTTC. Translating it yields CASRGHDSSGANVLTF.

The chain recombines TRBV7-9 with TRBJ2-7; D might be TRBD1 (6 bases). V lost 0 bases to trimming and J lost 3 bases, with 15 bases between them. Germline loops: CDR1 SEHNR, CDR2 FQNEAQ (reference sequence). The CDR3 is 16 amino acids. Here the CDR3 reads CASSLAGADGFYEQYF. In DNA form, the CDR3 reads TGTGCCAGCAGCTTAGCGGGGGCCGATGGGTTCTACGAGCAGTACTTC.

This chain uses TRBV7-9 with TRBJ2-1; 9 bases line up with TRBD1. Trimming removed 4 bases from V and 1 base from J; junction bases left unmatched: 14. The germline V gene has CDR1 SEHNR and CDR2 FQNEAQ (reference sequence). The CDR3 contains 19 residues. CDR3 sequence: CASSSLSHRDRVSYNEQFF. The CDR3 bases are TGTGCCAGCAGCTCCCTCTCTCACCGGGACAGGGTGTCCTACAATGAGCAGTTCTTC.

The rearrangement links TRBV2 to TRBJ1-1; 8 bases agree with TRBD1. Per germline, CDR1 SNHLY and CDR2 FYNNEI. CDR3 length: 15 amino acids. With V trimmed by 3 bases and J by 2 bases, 5 bases remained unmatched. The CDR3 sequence is CASSEWGQVNTEAFF. In DNA form, the CDR3 reads TGTGCCAGCAGTGAGTGGGGACAGGTCAACACTGAAGCTTTCTTT. The full variable domain, rest sourced from reference TRBV2 and TRBJ1-1, is EPEVTQTPSHQVTQMGQEVILRCVPISNHLYFYWYRQILGQKVEFLVSFYNNEISEKSEIFDDQFSVERPDGSNFTLKIRSTKLEDSAMYFCASSEWGQVNTEAFFGQGTRLTVV.

This chain uses TRBV18 with TRBJ2-7; perhaps TRBD1 as D (5 bases). Germline CDR1 is KGHSH and CDR2 is LQKENI. Trimming cost V 3 bases and J 0 bases, with 15 bases left between them. The CDR3 is 16 residues long. The CDR3 sequence is CASSPMGNRLSYEQYF. CDR3 bases: TGTGCCAGCTCACCGATGGGCAACAGGCTCTCCTACGAGCAGTACTTC.

The CDR3 loop is CASSVLAGTSNEQFF. The DNA of the CDR3 is TGTGCCAGCAGCGTGCTAGCGGGAACGAGTAATGAGCAGTTCTTC. The chain has TRBV9 and TRBJ2-1, with 9 bases lining up with TRBD2. The CDR3 consists of 15 residues. With 2 bases clipped from V and 7 bases from J, the junction kept 7 bases outside the gene matches. Per germline, CDR1 SGDLS and CDR2 YYNGEE.

This chain uses TRBV30 with TRBJ2-3, with 9 bases fitting TRBD1. V trimming: 2 bases; J trimming: 0 bases; junction bases outside the gene matches: 6. Germline values: CDR1 GTSNPN, CDR2 SVGIG (reference sequence). This CDR3 is 16 amino acids long. CDR3: CAWSTETGGSTDTQYF. The CDR3 DNA sequence: TGTGCCTGGAGTACCGAGACAGGGGGGAGCACAGATACGCAGTATTTT.

CDR3 coding DNA: TGTGCCAGCAGCTTGGAGCCAGGGGGCAGGGACGAGCAGTACTTC. Translated: CASSLEPGGRDEQYF. The rearrangement joins TRBV5-5 to TRBJ2-7; 8 positions agree with TRBD1. The CDR3 totals 15 residues. Germline lookup yields CDR1 SGHKS and CDR2 YYEKEE (reference sequence). Germline trimming cut 0 bases from V and 5 bases from J; bases unmatched to any gene: 7.

The chain uses TRBV13 and TRBJ1-4; D uncertain. CDR1 and CDR2 (germline): PRHDT, FYEKMQ (reference sequence). The CDR3 extends over 14 amino acids. Between the trimmed V and J ends, which lost 3 bases and 0 bases, there was a span of 5 bases. The CDR3 DNA follows: TGTGCCAGCAGCTTGAGAGCAACTAATGAAAAACTGTTTTTT. It codes for CASSLRATNEKLFF.

The chain employs TRBV28 and TRBJ2-7; 9 bases are a match to TRBD2. The CDR3 covers 16 residues. Germline V lookup: CDR1 MDHEN, CDR2 SYDVKM. Losses at the gene ends were 3 bases for V and 2 bases for J; bases not matched to a gene: 8. CDR3 sequence (DNA): TGTGCCAGCAGTTTTGGAAGAGCGGGAGGCACCTACGAGCAGTACTTC. Translation: CASSFGRAGGTYEQYF.